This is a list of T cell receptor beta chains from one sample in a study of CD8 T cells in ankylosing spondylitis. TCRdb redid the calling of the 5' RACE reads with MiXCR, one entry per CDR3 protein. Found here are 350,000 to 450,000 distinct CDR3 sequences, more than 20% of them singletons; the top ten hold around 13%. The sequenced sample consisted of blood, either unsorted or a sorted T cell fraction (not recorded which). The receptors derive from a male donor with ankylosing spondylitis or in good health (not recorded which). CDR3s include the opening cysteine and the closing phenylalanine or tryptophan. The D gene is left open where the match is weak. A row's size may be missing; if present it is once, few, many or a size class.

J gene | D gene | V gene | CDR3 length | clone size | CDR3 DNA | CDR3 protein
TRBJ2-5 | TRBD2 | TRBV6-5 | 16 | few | TGTGCCAGCAGTTACTCCCCAGCGGGGGGCCCCATGGTCCGATACTTC | CASSYSPAGGPMVRYF
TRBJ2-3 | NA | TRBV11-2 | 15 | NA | TGTGCCAGCAGCTTAGTTACAGGCTTGACAGATACGCAGTATTTT | CASSLVTGLTDTQYF
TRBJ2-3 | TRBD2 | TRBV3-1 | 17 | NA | TGTGCCAGCAGCGAAGACCGACTAGCGGGGAACACAGATACGCAGTATTTT | CASSEDRLAGNTDTQYF
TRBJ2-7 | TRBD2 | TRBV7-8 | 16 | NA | TGTGCCAGCAGCTTAGCGAGCGGGGGCGCCACCTACGAGCAGTACTTC | CASSLASGGATYEQYF
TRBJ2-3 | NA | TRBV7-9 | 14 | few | TGTGCCAGCAGCTTACTTCTCGACACAGATACGCAGTATTTT | CASSLLLDTDTQYF
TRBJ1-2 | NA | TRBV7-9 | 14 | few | TGTGCCAGCAGCCCTTCGGGCCCTAACTATGGCTACACCTTC | CASSPSGPNYGYTF
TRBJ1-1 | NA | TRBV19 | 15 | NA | TGTGCCAGTAGGAAAACGCCGACAGAGAACACTGAAGCTTTCTTT | CASRKTPTENTEAFF
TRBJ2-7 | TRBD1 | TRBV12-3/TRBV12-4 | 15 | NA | TGTGCCAGCACGCGGGGACAGGGTCGCGGGAACGAGCAGTACTTC | CASTRGQGRGNEQYF
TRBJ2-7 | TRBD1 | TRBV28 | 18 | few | TGTGCCAGCAGTTTATCACCAGCCGGGACAGGGGGTTCCTACGAGCAGTACTTC | CASSLSPAGTGGSYEQYF
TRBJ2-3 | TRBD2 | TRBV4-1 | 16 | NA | TGCGCCAGCAGCCCCCTTTGGAGCGGGGGCACAGATACGCAGTATTTT | CASSPLWSGGTDTQYF
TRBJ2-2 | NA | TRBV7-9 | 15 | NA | TGTGCCAGCACAAGGACAGCCTTGAACACCGGGGAGCTGTTTTTT | CASTRTALNTGELFF
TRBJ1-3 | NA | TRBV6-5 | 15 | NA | TGTGCCAGCAGTTACTCTGCAGGCTCTGGAAACACCATATATTTT | CASSYSAGSGNTIYF
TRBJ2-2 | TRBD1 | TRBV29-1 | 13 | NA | TGCAGCGTTGCTCCAGGGGGCGGCGGGGAGCTGTTTTTT | CSVAPGGGGELFF
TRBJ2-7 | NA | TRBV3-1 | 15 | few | TGTGCCAGCAGCCAAGATACGGGTCTTGCCTACGAGCAGTACTTC | CASSQDTGLAYEQYF
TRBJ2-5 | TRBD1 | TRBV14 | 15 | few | TGTGCCAGCAGCCTAACAACAGGGGTGGTTGAGACCCAGTACTTC | CASSLTTGVVETQYF
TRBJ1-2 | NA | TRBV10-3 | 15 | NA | TGTGCCATCAGTGAGGTCAGGGTCCAGACCTATGGCTACACCTTC | CAISEVRVQTYGYTF
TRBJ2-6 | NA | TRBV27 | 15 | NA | TGTGCCAGCAGTCCCAGACTATCTGGGGCCAACGTCCTGACTTTC | CASSPRLSGANVLTF
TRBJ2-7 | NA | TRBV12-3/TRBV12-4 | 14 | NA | TGTGCCAGCAGTTTAGCGGGGTACGACTACGAGCAGTACTTC | CASSLAGYDYEQYF
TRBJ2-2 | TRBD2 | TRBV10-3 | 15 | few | TGTGCCATCAGAACTAGCGGGGGGCTGACCGGGGAGCTGTTTTTT | CAIRTSGGLTGELFF
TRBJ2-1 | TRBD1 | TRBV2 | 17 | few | TGTGCCAGCACCGTACAGCCCCGGGACAGGCGGGTCAATGAGCAGTTCTTC | CASTVQPRDRRVNEQFF
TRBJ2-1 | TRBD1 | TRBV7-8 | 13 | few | TGTGCCAGCACCACCACAGGGGCCAATGAGCAGTTCTTC | CASTTTGANEQFF
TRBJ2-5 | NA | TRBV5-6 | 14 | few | TGTGCCAGCAGCTTATCCCGGTACCAAGAGACCCAGTACTTC | CASSLSRYQETQYF
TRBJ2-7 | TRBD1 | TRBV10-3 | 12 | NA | TGTGCCATCAGGGAACAGGGGTACGAGCAGTACTTC | CAIREQGYEQYF
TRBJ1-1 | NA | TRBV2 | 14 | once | TGTGCCAGCAGTCGAAGGGACCTCGGCTATGAAGCTTTCTTT | CASSRRDLGYEAFF
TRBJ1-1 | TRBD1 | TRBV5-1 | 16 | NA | TGCGCCAGCAGCCTTGGAACAGGGGTGTCCGACACTGAAGCTTTCTTT | CASSLGTGVSDTEAFF
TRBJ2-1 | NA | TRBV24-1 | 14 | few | TGTGCCACCAGTGATTCACTAGACCAGGATGAGCAGTTCTTC | CATSDSLDQDEQFF
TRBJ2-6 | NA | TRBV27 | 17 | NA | TGTGCCGCAGGACGGTCATGGCCGGGTTCTGGGGCCAACGTCCTGACTTTC | CAAGRSWPGSGANVLTF
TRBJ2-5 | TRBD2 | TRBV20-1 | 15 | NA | TGCAGTGCTAGAGATTACGGGACTAGCCAAGAGACCCAGTACTTC | CSARDYGTSQETQYF
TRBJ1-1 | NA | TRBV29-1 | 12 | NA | TGCAGCGCGACCTCAGAGGACACTGAAGCTTTCTTT | CSATSEDTEAFF
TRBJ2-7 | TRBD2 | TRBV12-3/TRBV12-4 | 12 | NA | TGTGCCAGCAGACGGGCCGGGGGGGAGCAGTACTTC | CASRRAGGEQYF
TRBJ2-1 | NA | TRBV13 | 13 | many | TGTGCCAGCAGCCCCACAGGGAGTGACGAGCAGTTCTTC | CASSPTGSDEQFF
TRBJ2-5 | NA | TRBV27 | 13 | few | TGTGCCAGCAGCCCGGGTTCGGGGTATGGCCAGTACTTC | CASSPGSGYGQYF
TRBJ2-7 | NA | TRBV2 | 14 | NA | TGTGCCAGCTCAGGGACGGAGAATCCCTACGAGCAGTACTTC | CASSGTENPYEQYF
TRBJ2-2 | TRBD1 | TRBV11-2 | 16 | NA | TGTGCCAGCAGCTTAGAAGGGACAGTAATCACCGGGGAGCTGTTTTTT | CASSLEGTVITGELFF
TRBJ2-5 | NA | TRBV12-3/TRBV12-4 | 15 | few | TGTGCCAGCAGTTCCGAAGGGGGGATCCAAGAGACCCAGTACTTC | CASSSEGGIQETQYF
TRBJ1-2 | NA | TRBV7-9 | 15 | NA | TGTGCCAGCAGCCCACCTACCCGGGTCGACTATGGCTACACCTTC | CASSPPTRVDYGYTF
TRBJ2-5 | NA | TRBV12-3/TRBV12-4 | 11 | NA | TGTGCCAGCAGGGCAGATGAGACCCAGTACTTC | CASRADETQYF
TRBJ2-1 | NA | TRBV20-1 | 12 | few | TGCAGTGCTACGTCACCACGGGGTGAGCAGTTCTTC | CSATSPRGEQFF
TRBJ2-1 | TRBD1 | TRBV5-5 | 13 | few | TGTGCCAGCAGCTTGACCCCGGACAGGGAGCAGTTCTTC | CASSLTPDREQFF
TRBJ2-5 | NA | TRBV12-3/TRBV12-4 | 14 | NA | TGTGCCAGCGCCGGGCCTTTTGGGCAAGAGACCCAGTACTTC | CASAGPFGQETQYF
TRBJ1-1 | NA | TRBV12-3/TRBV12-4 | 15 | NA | TGTGCCAGCAGTTTACCCGACAGGAGAAACACTGAAGCTTTCTTT | CASSLPDRRNTEAFF
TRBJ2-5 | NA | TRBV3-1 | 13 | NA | TGTGCCAGCAGCCAAGAACAGCAAGAGACCCAGTACTTC | CASSQEQQETQYF